This TCR beta chain was captured by sequencing in a study of CD8 T cells in ankylosing spondylitis (dated by TCRdb to 2016 to 2017). For the study in its entirety: The study profiled T cell receptor beta repertoires in healthy donors and ankylosing spondylitis patients to find disease-linked TCR variants. The full study cohort was made up of over 20 ankylosing spondylitis patients and 108 healthy donors. Samples of peripheral blood were taken, and for ankylosing spondylitis patients, synovial fluid was collected as well.

A word on this clonotype: Its antigen is not yet known. Per-nucleotide qualities are absent, and no much larger clonotype sits a single base away.

The V and J ends are trimmed by 5 bases and 3 bases, leaving 14 bases between them. The CDR3 holds 13 amino acids from the cysteine to the phenylalanine. Only the CDR3 part of the read is kept: 39 bases, read in frame from the first base. From the germline V gene (reference sequence), CDR1 is DFQATT and CDR2 is SNEGSKA. The reads were generated on an Illumina HiSeq 2500. Quantitative 5'-RACE with molecular barcodes was the method used to prepare the TCR beta libraries. Per the original workflow: Disease-linked TCR variants were identified with a new computational method built on a probabilistic model of VDJ rearrangement. In TCRdb, the public reads were trimmed at Q25 with fastp and aligned with MiXCR, with productive beta chains retained. CDR3 protein sequences are deduplicated, and each keeps its most common genes and DNA. The V and J calls come from TCRdb's annotation, not from the publication. Counted in this sample were 100,000 to 150,000 distinct CDR3 sequences; approximately 10% of them appeared once. The ten largest clones take up more than 3% of the sample.

Points the paper makes about the study in general: Some motif variants had previously been reported in the synovial fluid and blood of reactive arthritis patients, which suggests shared mechanisms of disease initiation. According to the report, matched synovial fluid samples from ankylosing spondylitis patients were significantly enriched for the disease-linked clones. The disease-linked clones had a CD8+ phenotype and were found at relatively low frequencies in peripheral blood. A TCR beta motif made up of several highly homologous amino acid variants appeared to be characteristic of blood from ankylosing spondylitis patients.

The source is a male donor with ankylosing spondylitis or in good health (not recorded which). The chain was built from TRBV20-1 and TRBJ2-7, and perhaps TRBD2 as D gene, on 6 matching bases. Sequencing was done on a sample of blood, either unsorted or a sorted T cell fraction (not recorded which). The nucleotides read TGCAGTGCTCCCGGGACTGGTAACTACGAGCAGTACTTC. Its protein is CSAPGTGNYEQYF.